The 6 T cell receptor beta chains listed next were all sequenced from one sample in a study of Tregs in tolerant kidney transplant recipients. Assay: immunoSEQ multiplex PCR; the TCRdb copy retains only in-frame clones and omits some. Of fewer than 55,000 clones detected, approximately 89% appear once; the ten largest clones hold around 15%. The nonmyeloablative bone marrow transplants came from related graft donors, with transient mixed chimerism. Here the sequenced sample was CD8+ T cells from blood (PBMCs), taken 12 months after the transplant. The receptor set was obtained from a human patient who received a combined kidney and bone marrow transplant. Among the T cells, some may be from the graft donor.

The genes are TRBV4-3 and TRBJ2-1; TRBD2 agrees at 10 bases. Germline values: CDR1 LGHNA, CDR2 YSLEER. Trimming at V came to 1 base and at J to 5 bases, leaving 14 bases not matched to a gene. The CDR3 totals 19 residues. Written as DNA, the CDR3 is TGCGCCAGCAGCCAAGTGATTGGGTTCCTAGCGGGAGTGAACAATGAGCAGTTCTTC. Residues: CASSQVIGFLAGVNNEQFF.

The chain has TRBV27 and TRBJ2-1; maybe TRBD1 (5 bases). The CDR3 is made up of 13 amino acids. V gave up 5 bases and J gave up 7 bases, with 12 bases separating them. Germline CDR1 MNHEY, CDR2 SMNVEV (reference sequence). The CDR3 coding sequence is TGTGCCAGCAGTCATCCCTCAGGGAATGAGCAGTTCTTC. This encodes CASSHPSGNEQFF.

The CDR3 sequence: CASSLAGLAYEQYF. CDR3 coding DNA: TGTGCCAGCAGCTTGGCCGGACTAGCCTACGAGCAGTACTTC. The V call is TRBV5-8, the J call TRBJ2-7; 7 bases match TRBD2. Germline V gene lookup returns CDR1 SGHTS and CDR2 YDEGEE. With V trimmed by 0 bases and J by 2 bases, 2 bases remained unmatched. The CDR3 sequence is 14 residues long.

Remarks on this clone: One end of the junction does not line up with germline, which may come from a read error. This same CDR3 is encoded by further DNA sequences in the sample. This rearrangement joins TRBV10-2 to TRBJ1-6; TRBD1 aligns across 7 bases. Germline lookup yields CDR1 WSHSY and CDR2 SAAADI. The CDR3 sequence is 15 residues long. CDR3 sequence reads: CASRPDRVYNSPLHF. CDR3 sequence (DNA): TGCGCCAGCAGACCTGACAGGGTCTATAATTCCCCCCTCCACTTT.

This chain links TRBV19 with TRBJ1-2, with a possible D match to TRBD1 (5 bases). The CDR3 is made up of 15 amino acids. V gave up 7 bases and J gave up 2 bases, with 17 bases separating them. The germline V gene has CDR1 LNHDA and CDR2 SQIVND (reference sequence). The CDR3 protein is CASTQAIRANYGYTF. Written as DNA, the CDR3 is TGTGCCAGTACCCAGGCAATCAGGGCCAACTATGGCTACACCTTC.

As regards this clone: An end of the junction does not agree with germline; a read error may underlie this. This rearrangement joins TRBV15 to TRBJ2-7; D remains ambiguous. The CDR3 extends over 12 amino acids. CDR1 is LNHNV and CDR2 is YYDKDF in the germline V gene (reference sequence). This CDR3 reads CATSRDGQFRFF. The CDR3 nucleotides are TGTGCCACCAGCAGAGATGGTCAGTTCCGATTCTTC.